The clone carrying this TCR beta chain was detected ten times or more. The entry originates in a study of metastatic and nonmetastatic thyroid tumors. TCRdb reprocessed the PCR reads via MiXCR. The sample holds 29,000 or so clones; roughly 4.2% are singletons and the top ten take around 20%. Not a single patient had been given any form of treatment at any point before undergoing thyroid surgery. The sequenced material came from blood. This receptor was obtained from a female donor with papillary thyroid cancer or a benign thyroid nodule (not recorded which). Some clones in this sample may be carry-over from other donors' samples.

CDR3 residues: CSARDSRAQETQYF. In DNA form, the CDR3 reads TGCAGTGCTAGAGATAGCAGGGCCCAAGAGACCCAGTACTTC. This sequence joins TRBV20-1 and TRBJ2-5; tentative D call: TRBD1 (5 bases). Germline V CDR1 and CDR2: DFQATT, SNEGSKA (reference sequence). The CDR3 loop spans 14 amino acids. V lost 0 bases and J lost 1, with 9 bases in between.